The rows below give T cell receptor beta chains drawn from one sample of a study of response to subunit inactivated influenza vaccine. Each CDR3 protein is one row after TCRdb ran MiXCR on the RT-PCR reads. The sample contains under 500,000 distinct CDR3 sequences, 9.5% to 13% of which appear only once. The material was PBMCs from blood, obtained about 40 days after vaccination. All receptors derive from a man between 45 and 60 years old who received an inactivated influenza vaccine. Both conserved end residues are trimmed from each CDR3. D genes are given only for firm matches. Where a row states a size, it is once, few, many or the class of an expanded clone; other rows omit it.

.,TRBV7-2,.,TRBJ1-1,ASSLRGRGGKAF
few,TRBV14,.,TRBJ2-2,ASSQFGRNTGELF
.,TRBV19,.,TRBJ2-2,ASTLWGVGGELF
few,TRBV20-1,TRBD2,TRBJ2-7,SAGLAGGGPEQY
.,TRBV12-3/TRBV12-4,TRBD2,TRBJ2-2,GSGAGNTGELF
.,TRBV10-3,.,TRBJ2-2,AISESGDTGELF
few,TRBV20-1,.,TRBJ2-3,SANSRGKGTDTQY
few,TRBV7-2,.,TRBJ1-1,ASSRLYRNTEAF
.,TRBV6-5,.,TRBJ2-3,ASSYGPTGDTQY
few,TRBV27,TRBD1,TRBJ2-4,ASSNTGVAKNIQY
few,TRBV27,TRBD2,TRBJ2-7,ASSVTGTSGRVEQY
few,TRBV7-2,TRBD1,TRBJ2-2,ASSRRQGAISGELF
few,TRBV20-1,TRBD1,TRBJ1-5,SAQGQTNQPQH
few,TRBV24-1,.,TRBJ2-7,ATKLTGGVQY
few,TRBV6-1,.,TRBJ1-6,ASRDIYYNSPLH
.,TRBV20-1,.,TRBJ2-5,SARGRDETQY
.,TRBV4-2,.,TRBJ1-5,ASSQDPDRNNQPQQ
.,TRBV6-2/TRBV6-3,TRBD1,TRBJ2-3,ASRKGQGKSTDTQY
.,TRBV12-3/TRBV12-4,.,TRBJ1-5,ASTDVFSNQPQH
once,TRBV7-2,TRBD1,TRBJ2-1,ASSFQGASYNEQF
.,TRBV30,.,TRBJ2-3,AWSQGGGTSTDTQY
.,TRBV27,TRBD2,TRBJ2-1,ASSRVAGDTYNEQF
.,TRBV7-2,TRBD2,TRBJ2-3,ASSKGLGGTDTQY
few,TRBV20-1,TRBD2,TRBJ2-3,SAPEGLAGGPPMADTQY
.,TRBV20-1,.,TRBJ2-3,SATKRDTQY
.,TRBV11-2,TRBD2,TRBJ2-5,ASRRSGAGRAIQETQY
few,TRBV4-2,TRBD1,TRBJ2-5,ASSLYTGTGGGETQY
.,TRBV5-1,.,TRBJ1-2,ASSGNQLNYGYT
many,TRBV6-2/TRBV6-3,TRBD1,TRBJ2-1,ASSDQGGQGDEQF
.,TRBV25-1,.,TRBJ2-7,ASRRPVERDEQY
.,TRBV27,.,TRBJ2-1,ASSFLSKIDEQF
.,TRBV20-1,TRBD2,TRBJ2-3,SASYAGVEY
many,TRBV10-3,.,TRBJ1-2,AISGTIASYGYT
.,TRBV12-3/TRBV12-4,TRBD2,TRBJ2-1,ASSLVKSGDEQF
many,TRBV10-3,TRBD2,TRBJ2-2,AISESSGGNTGELF
.,TRBV7-2,.,TRBJ2-7,ASSPSGFYEQY
few,TRBV4-3,TRBD1,TRBJ2-2,ASSHNSDREVNTGELF
.,TRBV12-3/TRBV12-4,.,TRBJ2-2,ASSFSGSGELF
.,TRBV5-1,.,TRBJ2-3,ASSGLVQDTQY
.,TRBV7-8,.,TRBJ2-5,ASSSNRQVQETQY